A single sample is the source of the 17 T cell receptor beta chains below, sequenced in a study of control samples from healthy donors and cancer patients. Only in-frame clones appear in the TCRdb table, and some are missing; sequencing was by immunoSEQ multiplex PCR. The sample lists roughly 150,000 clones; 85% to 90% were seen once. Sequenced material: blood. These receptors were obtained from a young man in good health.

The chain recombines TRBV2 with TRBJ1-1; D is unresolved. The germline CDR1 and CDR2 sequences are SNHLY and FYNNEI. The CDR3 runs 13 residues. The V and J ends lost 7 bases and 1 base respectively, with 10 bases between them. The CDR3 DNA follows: TGTGCCAGCATCCCGGATCGGAACACTGAAGCTTTCTTT. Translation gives CASIPDRNTEAFF.

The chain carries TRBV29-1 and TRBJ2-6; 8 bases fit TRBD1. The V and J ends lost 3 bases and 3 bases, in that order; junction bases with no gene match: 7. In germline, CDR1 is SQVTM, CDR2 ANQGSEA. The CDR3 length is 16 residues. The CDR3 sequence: CSVDGSGGYGANVLTF. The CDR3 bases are TGCAGCGTTGATGGGTCAGGGGGCTATGGGGCCAACGTCCTGACTTTC.

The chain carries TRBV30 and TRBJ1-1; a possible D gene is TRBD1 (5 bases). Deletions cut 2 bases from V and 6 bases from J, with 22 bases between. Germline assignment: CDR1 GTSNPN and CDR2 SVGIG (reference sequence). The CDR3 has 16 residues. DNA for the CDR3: TGTGCCTGGAGTATTACCGCCGGGGGGGGGAGCGCTGAAGCTTTCTTT. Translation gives CAWSITAGGGSAEAFF.

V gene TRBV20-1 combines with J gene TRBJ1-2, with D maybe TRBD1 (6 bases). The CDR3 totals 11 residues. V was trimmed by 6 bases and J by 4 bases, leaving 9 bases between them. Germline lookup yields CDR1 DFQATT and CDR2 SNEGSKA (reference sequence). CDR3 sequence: CSAMDSYGYTF. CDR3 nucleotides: TGCAGTGCAATGGACAGCTATGGCTACACCTTC.

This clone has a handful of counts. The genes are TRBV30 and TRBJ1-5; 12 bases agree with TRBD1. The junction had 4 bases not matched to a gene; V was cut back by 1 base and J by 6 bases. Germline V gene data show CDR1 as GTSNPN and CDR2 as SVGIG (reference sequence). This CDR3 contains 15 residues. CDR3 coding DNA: TGTGCCTGGAGTGAGGGACAGGGGGCGAGTCAGCCCCAGCATTTT. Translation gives CAWSEGQGASQPQHF.

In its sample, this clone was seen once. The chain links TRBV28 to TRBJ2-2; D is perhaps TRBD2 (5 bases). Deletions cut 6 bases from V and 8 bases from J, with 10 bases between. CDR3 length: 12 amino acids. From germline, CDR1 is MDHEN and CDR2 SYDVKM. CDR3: CASRIGRGELFF. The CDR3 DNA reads TGTGCCAGCAGGATAGGGAGAGGGGAGCTGTTTTTT.

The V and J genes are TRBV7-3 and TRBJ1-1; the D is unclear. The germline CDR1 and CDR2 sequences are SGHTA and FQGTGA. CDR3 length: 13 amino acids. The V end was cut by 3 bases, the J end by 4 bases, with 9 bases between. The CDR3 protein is CASSFQVGTEAFF. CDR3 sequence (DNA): TGTGCCAGCAGCTTTCAGGTGGGCACTGAAGCTTTCTTT.

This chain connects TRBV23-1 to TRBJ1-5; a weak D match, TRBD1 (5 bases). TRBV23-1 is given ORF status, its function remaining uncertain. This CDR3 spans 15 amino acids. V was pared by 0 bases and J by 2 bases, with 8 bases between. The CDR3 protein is CASSQSTQGNQPQHF. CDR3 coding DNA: TGCGCCAGCAGTCAATCGACACAGGGCAATCAGCCCCAGCATTTT.

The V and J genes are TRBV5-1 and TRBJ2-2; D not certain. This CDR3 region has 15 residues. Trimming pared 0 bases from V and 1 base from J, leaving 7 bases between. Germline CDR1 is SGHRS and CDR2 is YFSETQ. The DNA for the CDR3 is TGCGCCAGCAGCTTGGATCCGGGGAACACCGGGGAGCTGTTTTTT. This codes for CASSLDPGNTGELFF. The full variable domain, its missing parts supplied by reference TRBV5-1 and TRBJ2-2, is KAGVTQTPRYLIKTRGQQVTLSCSPISGHRSVSWYQQTPGQGLQFLFEYFSETQRNKGNFPGRFSGRQFSNSRSEMNVSTLELGDSALYLCASSLDPGNTGELFFGEGSRLTVL.

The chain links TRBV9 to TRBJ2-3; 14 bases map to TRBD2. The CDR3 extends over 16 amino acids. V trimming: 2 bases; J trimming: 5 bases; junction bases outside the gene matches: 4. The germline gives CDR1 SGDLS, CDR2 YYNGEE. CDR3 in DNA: TGTGCCAGCAGCGTGACTAGCGGGGGGGCCATAGATACGCAGTATTTT. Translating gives CASSVTSGGAIDTQYF.

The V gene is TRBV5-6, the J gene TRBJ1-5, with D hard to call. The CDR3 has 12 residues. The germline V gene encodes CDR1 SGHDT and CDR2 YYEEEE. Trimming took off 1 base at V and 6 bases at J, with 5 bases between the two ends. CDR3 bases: TGTGCCAGCAGCTTGCAATTTCAGCCCCAGCATTTT. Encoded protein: CASSLQFQPQHF.

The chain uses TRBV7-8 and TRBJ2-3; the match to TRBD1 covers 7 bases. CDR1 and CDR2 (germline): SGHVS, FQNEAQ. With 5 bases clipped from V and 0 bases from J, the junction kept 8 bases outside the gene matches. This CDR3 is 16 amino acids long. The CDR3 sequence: CASSLNDRASTDTQYF. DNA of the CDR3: TGTGCCAGCAGCCTCAATGACAGGGCTAGCACAGATACGCAGTATTTT.

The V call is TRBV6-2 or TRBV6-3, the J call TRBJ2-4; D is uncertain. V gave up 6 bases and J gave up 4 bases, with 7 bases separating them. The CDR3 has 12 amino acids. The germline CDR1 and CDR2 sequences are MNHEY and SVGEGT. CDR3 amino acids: CASSLFKNIQYF. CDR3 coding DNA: TGTGCCAGCAGCTTGTTTAAAAACATTCAGTACTTC.

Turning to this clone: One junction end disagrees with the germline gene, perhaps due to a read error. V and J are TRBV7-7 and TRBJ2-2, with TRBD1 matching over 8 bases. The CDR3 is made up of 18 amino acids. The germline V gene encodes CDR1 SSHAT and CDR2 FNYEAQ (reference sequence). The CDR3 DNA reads TGTGCTAGCAGCCCGTACCTGGACCAGGGGGCGGACACCGGGGAGCTGTTTTTT. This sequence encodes CASSPYLDQGADTGELFF. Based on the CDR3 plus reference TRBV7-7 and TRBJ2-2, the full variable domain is GAGVSQSPRYKVTKRGQDVTLRCDPISSHATLYWYQQALGQGPEFLTYFNYEAQPDKSGLPSDRFSAERPEGSISTLTIQRTEQRDSAMYRCASSPYLDQGADTGELFFGEGSRLTVL.

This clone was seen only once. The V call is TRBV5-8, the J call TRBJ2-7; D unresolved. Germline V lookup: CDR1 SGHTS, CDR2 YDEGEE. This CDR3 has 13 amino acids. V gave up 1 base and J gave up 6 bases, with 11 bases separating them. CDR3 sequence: CASSLWTRPEQYF. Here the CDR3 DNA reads TGTGCCAGCAGCTTGTGGACGCGACCCGAGCAGTACTTC.

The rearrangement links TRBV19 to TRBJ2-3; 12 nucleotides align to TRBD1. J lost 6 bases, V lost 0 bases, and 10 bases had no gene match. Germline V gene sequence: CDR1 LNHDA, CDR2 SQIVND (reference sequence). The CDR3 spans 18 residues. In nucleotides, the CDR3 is TGTGCCAGTAGTATAGACGGACGGGACAGGGGGCGGTATGATACGCAGTATTTT. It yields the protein CASSIDGRDRGRYDTQYF. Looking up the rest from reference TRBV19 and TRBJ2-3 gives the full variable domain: DGGITQSPKYLFRKEGQNVTLSCEQNLNHDAMYWYRQDPGQGLRLIYYSQIVNDFQKGDIAEGYSVSREKKESFPLTVTSAQKNPTAFYLCASSIDGRDRGRYDTQYFGPGTRLTVL.

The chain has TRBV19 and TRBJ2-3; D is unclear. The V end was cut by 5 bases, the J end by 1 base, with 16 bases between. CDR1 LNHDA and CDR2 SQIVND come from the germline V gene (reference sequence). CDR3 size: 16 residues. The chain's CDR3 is CASSSFSTSGTDTQYF. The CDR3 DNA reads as TGTGCCAGTAGTTCGTTTAGCACGTCGGGCACAGATACGCAGTATTTT. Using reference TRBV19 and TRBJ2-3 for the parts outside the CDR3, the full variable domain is DGGITQSPKYLFRKEGQNVTLSCEQNLNHDAMYWYRQDPGQGLRLIYYSQIVNDFQKGDIAEGYSVSREKKESFPLTVTSAQKNPTAFYLCASSSFSTSGTDTQYFGPGTRLTVL.